This T cell receptor (beta chain) was captured in a study of blood T cell repertoires in COVID-19. Method: immunoSEQ multiplex PCR; TCRdb's copy keeps in-frame clones and lacks some. The data contain some 240,000 clones, 92% of them singletons. Between the trimmed V and J ends, which lost 0 bases and 1 base, there was a span of 5 bases. The length of the CDR3 is 13 residues. Germline V lookup: CDR1 SGHRS, CDR2 YFSETQ. This clonotype was obtained from a man in his 60s with COVID-19, enrolled during active disease. The V gene is TRBV5-1, the J gene TRBJ2-7; D ambiguous. Specimen: peripheral blood. The CDR3 loop is CASSLARSYEQYF. For the CDR3, the DNA is TGCGCCAGCAGCTTGGCACGGTCCTACGAGCAGTACTTC.